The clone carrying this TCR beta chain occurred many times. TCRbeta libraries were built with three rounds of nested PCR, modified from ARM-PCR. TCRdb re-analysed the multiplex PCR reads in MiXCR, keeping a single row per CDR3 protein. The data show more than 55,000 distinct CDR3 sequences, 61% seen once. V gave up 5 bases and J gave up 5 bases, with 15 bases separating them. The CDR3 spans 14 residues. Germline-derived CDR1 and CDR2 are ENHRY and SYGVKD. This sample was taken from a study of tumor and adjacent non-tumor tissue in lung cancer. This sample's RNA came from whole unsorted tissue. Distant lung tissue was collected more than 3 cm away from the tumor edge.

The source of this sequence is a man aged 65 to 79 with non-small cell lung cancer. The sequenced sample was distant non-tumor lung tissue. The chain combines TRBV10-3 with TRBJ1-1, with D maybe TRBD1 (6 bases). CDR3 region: CAISRDTLITEAFF. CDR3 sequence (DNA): TGTGCCATCAGTCGGGACACCCTTATAACTGAAGCTTTCTTT.